The source of this T cell receptor (beta chain) is a study of blood T cells in healthy people across ages. Study-wide findings and caveats: Long-lived donors carried more naive CD4+ cells and greater diversity than aged donors. What prevented conclusive comparison of naive and antigen-experienced cells was that PBMCs were unsorted. Naive T cell percentage showed a strong correlation with TCR beta diversity.

This clonotype was counted between two and nine times. No antigen is known for it. Donors each provided 8 to 10 milliliters of peripheral blood. Losses at the gene ends were 0 bases for V and 7 bases for J; bases not matched to a gene: 4. Germline V CDR1 and CDR2: LGHDT, YNNKEL (reference sequence). The CDR3 contains 15 residues. A second PCR of about 7 to 11 cycles used a sample-barcoded 5' primer and a J-beta primer mix. TCRdb independently ran MiXCR on the 5' RACE reads; one entry per CDR3 protein. The sample has about 970,000 distinct CDR3 sequences, roughly 51% seen once. Sequencing was carried out using blood. This receptor was taken from a woman aged 60-75 years in good health. The J gene is TRBJ2-4, the V gene TRBV3-1; 9 bases are a match to TRBD2. The CDR3 here is CASSQEAGGGNIQYF. As DNA, the CDR3 is TGTGCCAGCAGCCAAGAAGCGGGAGGAGGGAACATTCAGTACTTC.